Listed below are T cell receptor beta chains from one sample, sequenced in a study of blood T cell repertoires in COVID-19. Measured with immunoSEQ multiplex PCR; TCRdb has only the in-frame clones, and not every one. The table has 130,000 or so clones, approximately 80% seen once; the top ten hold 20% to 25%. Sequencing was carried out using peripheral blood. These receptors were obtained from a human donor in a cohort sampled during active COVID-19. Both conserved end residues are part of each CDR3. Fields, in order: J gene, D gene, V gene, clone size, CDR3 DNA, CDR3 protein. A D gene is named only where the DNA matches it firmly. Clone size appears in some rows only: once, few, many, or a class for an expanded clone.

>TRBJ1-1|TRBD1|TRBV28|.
TGTGCCAGCAGCCTTTCCGGGACAGGGGGCGTCGGCACTGAAGCTTTCTTT
CASSLSGTGGVGTEAFF
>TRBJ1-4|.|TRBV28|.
TGTGCCAGCAGTTTACACAAATTGGGGCAGCCTAATGAAAAACTGTTTTTT
CASSLHKLGQPNEKLFF
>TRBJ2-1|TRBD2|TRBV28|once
TGTGCCAGCAGTAAACGGACTAGCGGGAGGGCCAGCCATGAGCAGTTCTTC
CASSKRTSGRASHEQFF
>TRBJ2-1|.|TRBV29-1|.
TGCAGCACCGACAGCACCTACAATGAGCAGTTCTTC
CSTDSTYNEQFF
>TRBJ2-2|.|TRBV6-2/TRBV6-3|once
TGTGCCAGCAGTTACCTTCGGTCGGGCACCGGGGAGCTGTTTTTT
CASSYLRSGTGELFF
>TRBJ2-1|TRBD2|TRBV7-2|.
TGTGCCAGCAGCTCAGCGGGGCTGATTTACAATGAGCAGTTCTTC
CASSSAGLIYNEQFF
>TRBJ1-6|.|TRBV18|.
TGTGCCAGCTCACCAGAGCGAGTCAGTGGCACTTCACCCCTCCACTTT
CASSPERVSGTSPLHF
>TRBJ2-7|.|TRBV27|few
TGTGCCAGCCGGGCAGGGATGGGTGAGCAGTACTTC
CASRAGMGEQYF
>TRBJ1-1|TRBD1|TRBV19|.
TGTGCCAGTAGTATAGCCCCCGGGACAGGGGCCCACACTGAAGCTTTCTTT
CASSIAPGTGAHTEAFF
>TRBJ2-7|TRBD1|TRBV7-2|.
TGTGCCAGCAGCTATGGGACAGGGATATCCTACGAGCAGTACTTC
CASSYGTGISYEQYF
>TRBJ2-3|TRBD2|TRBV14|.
TGTGCCAGCAGCGTTCGGACTAGCGGGGTGACAGATACGCAGTATTTT
CASSVRTSGVTDTQYF
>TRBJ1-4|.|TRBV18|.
TGTGCCAGCTCACCCGGGATAAATGAAAAACTGTTTTTT
CASSPGINEKLFF
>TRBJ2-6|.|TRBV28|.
TGTGCCAGCAGTCCCTTCCGACAGGCCGTCTCTGGGGCCAACGTCCTGACTTTC
CASSPFRQAVSGANVLTF
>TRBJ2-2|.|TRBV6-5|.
TGTGCCAGCACCCAAGTGAGGGCTGGGACCGGGGAGCTGTTTTTT
CASTQVRAGTGELFF
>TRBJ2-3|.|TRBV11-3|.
TGTGCCAGCAGCGCGTTTGGAGATACGCAGTATTTT
CASSAFGDTQYF
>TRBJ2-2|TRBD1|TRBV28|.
TGTGCCAGCAGGGACAGGGCGATCGGGGAGCTGTTTTTT
CASRDRAIGELFF
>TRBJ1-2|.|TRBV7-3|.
TGTGCCAGCAGCTTAACGGCCTTTGACTATGGCTACACCTTC
CASSLTAFDYGYTF
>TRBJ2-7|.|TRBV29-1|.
TGCAGCGTTGAAGTTGGGCAGGGCTACGAGCAGTACTTC
CSVEVGQGYEQYF
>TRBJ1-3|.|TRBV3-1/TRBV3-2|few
TGTGCCAGCAGCCAGGGAGGAACTGGAAACACCATATATTTT
CASSQGGTGNTIYF
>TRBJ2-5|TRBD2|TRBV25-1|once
TGTGCCAGCAGAGGGACTAGCGAAGAGACCCAGTACTTC
CASRGTSEETQYF
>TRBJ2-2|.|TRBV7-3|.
TGTGCCAGCAGCTTAGGCTGGGGGGCGAACACCGGGGAGCTGTTTTTT
CASSLGWGANTGELFF
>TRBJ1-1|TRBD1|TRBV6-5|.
TGTGCCAGCAGGACAGACAGGGGATGGCCTGAAGCTTTCTTT
CASRTDRGWPEAFF
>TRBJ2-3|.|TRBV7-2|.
TGTGCCAGCAGCTTAGTCGGGAGAGATACGCAGTATTTT
CASSLVGRDTQYF
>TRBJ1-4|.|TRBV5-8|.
TGTGCCAGCAACCTCCTAACCGTCCTAGCCCCAACTAATGAAAAACTGTTTTTT
CASNLLTVLAPTNEKLFF
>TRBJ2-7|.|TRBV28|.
TGTGCCAGCAGACAAGACAGATACGAGCAGTACTTC
CASRQDRYEQYF
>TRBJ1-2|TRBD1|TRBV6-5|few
TGTGCCAGCAGGCCTCCGGGACAGGGGAGCTCTGGCTACACCTTC
CASRPPGQGSSGYTF
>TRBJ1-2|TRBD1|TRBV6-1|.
TGTGCCAGCAGTGAAGTAACAGGGGTCTATGGCTACACCTTC
CASSEVTGVYGYTF
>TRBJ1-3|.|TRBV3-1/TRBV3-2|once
TGTGCCAGCAGCCCCTACGGGAGGGGGTATGGAAACACCATATATTTT
CASSPYGRGYGNTIYF
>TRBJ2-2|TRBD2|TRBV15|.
TGTGCCACCAGCAGGGGCCTAGCGGGAGGAGACACCGGGGAGCTGTTTTTT
CATSRGLAGGDTGELFF
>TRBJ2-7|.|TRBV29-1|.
TGCAGCGTTGCTTTAGAGGGCTACGAGCAGTACTTC
CSVALEGYEQYF
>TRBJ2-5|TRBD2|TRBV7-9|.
TGTGCCAGCAGCTTAGAAGGGGCTCAGGGACTAGTGACCCAGTACTTC
CASSLEGAQGLVTQYF
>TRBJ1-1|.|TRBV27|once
TGTGCCAGCAGTTTAATACCCTACGACACTGAAGCTTTCTTT
CASSLIPYDTEAFF
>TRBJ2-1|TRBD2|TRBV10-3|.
TGTGCCATCACCGAGACTAGCGGGAGGGATATGAATGAGCAGTTCTTC
CAITETSGRDMNEQFF
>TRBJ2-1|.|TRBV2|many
TGTGCCAGCAGCGAGGGGGATAAGCAGTTCTTC
CASSEGDKQFF
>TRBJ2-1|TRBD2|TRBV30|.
TGTGCCTGGAGTAGCGGGAGGGCCGCCAATGAGCAGTTCTTC
CAWSSGRAANEQFF
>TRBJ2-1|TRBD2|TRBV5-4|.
TGTGCCAGCAGCTTGAGAGCGAGCGGGGGCCACAATGAGCAGTTCTTC
CASSLRASGGHNEQFF
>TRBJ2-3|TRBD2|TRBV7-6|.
TGTGCCAGCAGCTTAGGCGATCGAGCGGGGGGGCCTCCCACAGATACGCAGTATTTT
CASSLGDRAGGPPTDTQYF
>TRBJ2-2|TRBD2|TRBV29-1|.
TGCAGCGTGGATCGACTAGCGGCGAACACCGGGGAGCTGTTTTTT
CSVDRLAANTGELFF
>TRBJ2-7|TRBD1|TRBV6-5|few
TGTGCCAGCAGTTACATGGACAGGGGGCTCGACGAGCAGTACTTC
CASSYMDRGLDEQYF
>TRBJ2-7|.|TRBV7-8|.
TGTGCCAGCAGCTTAGTGACACCGAACTACGAGCAGTACTTC
CASSLVTPNYEQYF
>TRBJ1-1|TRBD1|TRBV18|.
TGTGCCAGCTCACCTCCAGGGGGCGGGATGAACACTGAAGCTTTCTTT
CASSPPGGGMNTEAFF